Listed below are T cell receptor beta chains from one sample, sequenced in a study of blood T cell repertoires in COVID-19. This table comes from immunoSEQ multiplex PCR, and its TCRdb copy is limited to in-frame clones, with some not included. The sample has 200,000 to 250,000 clones, about 79% seen once. The specimen was PBMCs or T cells enriched from blood (not recorded which). All receptors come from a woman aged 40 to 50 with acute COVID-19. The CDR3 runs from the conserved cysteine through the conserved F or W. A D gene is named only where the DNA matches it firmly. The size field is filled for only some rows; it gives once, few, many or a size class.

V gene: TRBV5-1
D gene: -
J gene: TRBJ1-1
clone size: -
CDR3 protein: CASSLSMNTEAFF
CDR3 DNA: TGCGCCAGCAGCTTATCCATGAACACTGAAGCTTTCTTT

V gene: TRBV9
D gene: -
J gene: TRBJ2-5
clone size: -
CDR3 protein: CASSVDGPQYF
CDR3 DNA: TGTGCCAGCAGCGTAGACGGTCCCCAGTACTTC

V gene: TRBV4-2
D gene: -
J gene: TRBJ2-5
clone size: -
CDR3 protein: CASSQERGGQETQYF
CDR3 DNA: TGTGCCAGCAGCCAAGAAAGGGGGGGCCAAGAGACCCAGTACTTC

V gene: TRBV20-1
D gene: -
J gene: TRBJ2-1
clone size: -
CDR3 protein: CSAEIAEQFF
CDR3 DNA: TGCAGTGCTGAGATAGCGGAGCAGTTCTTC

V gene: TRBV7-9
D gene: TRBD1
J gene: TRBJ1-4
clone size: -
CDR3 protein: CASSRTGGGEKLFF
CDR3 DNA: TGTGCCAGCAGCCGGACAGGGGGAGGCGAAAAACTGTTTTTT

V gene: TRBV29-1
D gene: TRBD1
J gene: TRBJ1-1
clone size: once
CDR3 protein: CSVGGGTGELEAFF
CDR3 DNA: TGCAGCGTTGGTGGAGGGACAGGGGAGCTAGAAGCTTTCTTT

V gene: TRBV27
D gene: TRBD2
J gene: TRBJ2-7
clone size: -
CDR3 protein: CASSAFPLGGSSYEQYF
CDR3 DNA: TGTGCCAGCAGTGCTTTTCCGCTTGGCGGGAGCTCCTACGAGCAGTACTTC

V gene: TRBV5-1
D gene: -
J gene: TRBJ1-4
clone size: -
CDR3 protein: CASRREVTNEKLFF
CDR3 DNA: TGCGCCAGCAGAAGGGAGGTAACTAATGAAAAACTGTTTTTT

V gene: TRBV7-8
D gene: TRBD1
J gene: TRBJ1-3
clone size: -
CDR3 protein: CASRGTASGNTIYF
CDR3 DNA: TGTGCCAGCAGGGGGACAGCCTCTGGAAACACCATATATTTT

V gene: TRBV29-1
D gene: TRBD1
J gene: TRBJ1-5
clone size: once
CDR3 protein: CSVHLTGDVNQPQHF
CDR3 DNA: TGCAGCGTCCATCTAACAGGGGACGTAAATCAGCCCCAGCATTTT

V gene: TRBV27
D gene: -
J gene: TRBJ1-6
clone size: -
CDR3 protein: CASSLQNSPLHF
CDR3 DNA: TGTGCCAGCAGTTTACAGAATTCACCCCTCCACTTT

V gene: TRBV5-1
D gene: TRBD1
J gene: TRBJ1-6
clone size: -
CDR3 protein: CASSLDRGNSPLHF
CDR3 DNA: TGCGCCAGCAGCTTAGACAGGGGAAATTCACCCCTCCACTTT

V gene: TRBV9
D gene: -
J gene: TRBJ2-2
clone size: -
CDR3 protein: CASSTRVSDTGELFF
CDR3 DNA: TGTGCCAGCAGCACCAGGGTTTCGGACACCGGGGAGCTGTTTTTT

V gene: TRBV7-6
D gene: TRBD1
J gene: TRBJ2-7
clone size: -
CDR3 protein: CASSLALGQGGHEQYF
CDR3 DNA: TGTGCCAGCAGCTTAGCGCTGGGACAGGGTGGGCACGAGCAGTACTTC

V gene: TRBV27
D gene: TRBD1
J gene: TRBJ2-6
clone size: -
CDR3 protein: CASTTTGDPSGANVLTF
CDR3 DNA: TGTGCCAGCACAACCACAGGGGATCCCTCTGGGGCCAACGTCCTGACTTTC

V gene: TRBV7-2
D gene: -
J gene: TRBJ2-1
clone size: -
CDR3 protein: CASSPDKQDNEQFF
CDR3 DNA: TGTGCCAGCAGCCCCGACAAGCAAGACAATGAGCAGTTCTTC

V gene: TRBV6-2/TRBV6-3
D gene: -
J gene: TRBJ1-6
clone size: once
CDR3 protein: CASSTRRRVLDNSPLHF
CDR3 DNA: TGTGCCAGCAGTACTAGAAGGAGGGTGTTGGATAATTCACCCCTCCACTTT

V gene: TRBV4-3
D gene: -
J gene: TRBJ2-7
clone size: -
CDR3 protein: CASSQVIGVSYEQYF
CDR3 DNA: TGCGCCAGCAGCCAAGTCATAGGGGTCTCCTACGAGCAGTACTTC

V gene: TRBV29-1
D gene: -
J gene: TRBJ1-2
clone size: few
CDR3 protein: CSVDSYGYTF
CDR3 DNA: TGCAGCGTCGACAGTTATGGCTACACCTTC

V gene: TRBV19
D gene: TRBD1
J gene: TRBJ1-5
clone size: -
CDR3 protein: CASRADRGSNQPQHF
CDR3 DNA: TGTGCCAGTAGGGCGGACAGGGGCAGCAATCAGCCCCAGCATTTT

V gene: TRBV28
D gene: -
J gene: TRBJ1-4
clone size: -
CDR3 protein: CASRRGLIEKLFF
CDR3 DNA: TGTGCCAGCAGGCGGGGACTTATCGAAAAACTGTTTTTT

V gene: TRBV2
D gene: -
J gene: TRBJ2-5
clone size: -
CDR3 protein: CASSPNTGKGETQYF
CDR3 DNA: TGTGCCAGCAGCCCTAATACAGGGAAAGGAGAGACCCAGTACTTC

V gene: TRBV19
D gene: TRBD1
J gene: TRBJ2-7
clone size: -
CDR3 protein: CASTPGQGAEEQYF
CDR3 DNA: TGTGCCAGTACCCCCGGACAGGGGGCAGAGGAGCAGTACTTC

V gene: TRBV14
D gene: TRBD2
J gene: TRBJ2-1
clone size: few
CDR3 protein: CASSQGKGLAREEQFF
CDR3 DNA: TGTGCCAGCAGCCAAGGAAAAGGACTAGCGAGAGAGGAGCAGTTCTTC

V gene: TRBV30
D gene: TRBD1
J gene: TRBJ1-2
clone size: -
CDR3 protein: CAWRWDRWQSGYTF
CDR3 DNA: TGTGCCTGGAGGTGGGACAGGTGGCAGTCTGGCTACACCTTC

V gene: TRBV6-4
D gene: TRBD2
J gene: TRBJ2-3
clone size: few
CDR3 protein: CASSEAGGTDTQYF
CDR3 DNA: TGTGCCAGCAGTGAAGCGGGGGGCACAGATACGCAGTATTTT

V gene: TRBV5-5
D gene: -
J gene: TRBJ2-3
clone size: -
CDR3 protein: CASSLGGRRTDTQYF
CDR3 DNA: TGTGCCAGCAGCTTGGGGGGGCGGCGCACAGATACGCAGTATTTT

V gene: TRBV4-1
D gene: -
J gene: TRBJ1-3
clone size: -
CDR3 protein: CASSQEGRISGNTIYF
CDR3 DNA: TGCGCCAGCAGCCAAGAGGGCAGGATCTCTGGAAACACCATATATTTT

V gene: TRBV9
D gene: TRBD2
J gene: TRBJ2-3
clone size: -
CDR3 protein: CASSVEWTSNPDTQYF
CDR3 DNA: TGTGCCAGCAGCGTAGAATGGACTAGTAACCCAGATACGCAGTATTTT

V gene: TRBV9
D gene: -
J gene: TRBJ2-5
clone size: -
CDR3 protein: CASSVTGTFQETQYF
CDR3 DNA: TGTGCCAGCAGCGTAACGGGGACATTTCAAGAGACCCAGTACTTC

V gene: TRBV7-8
D gene: -
J gene: TRBJ1-2
clone size: -
CDR3 protein: CASSSRDTALYGYTF
CDR3 DNA: TGTGCCAGCAGCTCCCGGGACACCGCCCTCTATGGCTACACCTTC

V gene: TRBV4-3
D gene: -
J gene: TRBJ1-2
clone size: -
CDR3 protein: CASSPGHHINYGYTF
CDR3 DNA: TGCGCCAGCAGCCCGGGACACCACATTAACTATGGCTACACCTTC

V gene: TRBV5-6
D gene: -
J gene: TRBJ1-6
clone size: -
CDR3 protein: CASSLGPHDRAPLHF
CDR3 DNA: TGTGCCAGCAGCTTGGGTCCCCATGATCGGGCACCCCTCCACTTT

V gene: TRBV30
D gene: -
J gene: TRBJ2-5
clone size: -
CDR3 protein: CAWRETGTETQYF
CDR3 DNA: TGTGCCTGGAGAGAAACAGGGACAGAGACCCAGTACTTC

V gene: TRBV28
D gene: TRBD1
J gene: TRBJ2-2
clone size: -
CDR3 protein: CASSFLGQAANTGELFF
CDR3 DNA: TGTGCCAGCAGTTTTTTGGGACAGGCCGCGAACACCGGGGAGCTGTTTTTT